The T cell receptor (beta chain) described here comes from a study of T cell repertoires in cytomegalovirus infection (dated by TCRdb to between 2018 and 2020). In terms of the full investigation: Alongside well-studied HLA-B-restricted epitopes, the peptide stimulations were aimed at recently identified HLA-C-restricted CMV epitopes, whose presentation resists viral immunomodulation. The HLA type of each donor mattered for the analysis, because public TCR beta signatures pointed to carriage of CMV infection along with the matching HLA type. Results the study describes overall, beyond this receptor: In the ex vivo response, HLA-C-restricted CMV-specific TCR beta clonotypes were dominant, and in two of eight donors the single most frequent clonotype came from this HLA-C-restricted group. Cumulative frequency of public TCR beta family members discriminated carriers of CMV infection plus the relevant HLA type in this cohort and an independent 352-donor cohort.

Sequenced using an Illumina HiSeq 1500. TCRdb trimmed public reads at Q25 via fastp, called clones via MiXCR and kept in-frame beta chains. Each CDR3 protein appears once, grouped with its most common genes and DNA. This sample lists some 940,000 distinct CDR3 sequences; around 30% were detected once. More than 12% of the sample is in the top ten clones. Regarding this clonotype: It has no known antigen specificity. No much larger clonotype is one base removed from it; base qualities were not supplied.

The label giving this sample's treatment or condition can be read as: in vitro stimulation with specific CMV peptide epitopes to enrich CMV-specific T cells. Per the germline V gene, MGHRA is the CDR1 and YSYEKL is the CDR2. From V the trimming removes 6 bases and from J it removes 9 bases, while the gene matches leave 17 bases of the junction unaccounted for. There are 17 amino acids in the CDR3, from cysteine to phenylalanine inclusive. The CDR3 DNA has 51 bases and is translated from base 1. The clonotype originates from a human donor in good health (CMV status not recorded). Some clones in this sample may be carry-over from other donors' samples. The V and J genes are TRBV4-1 and TRBJ1-5, with 10 central nucleotides matching TRBD1. The specimen comprised cultured CD8+ T cells from PBMCs, sampled from culture after CMV antigen stimulation. The sequenced DNA is TGCGCCAGCAGTTCCGACCCCTCCCCGGGACAGGGGTTGCCCCAGCATTTT. Its translation reads: CASSSDPSPGQGLPQHF.